This T cell receptor beta chain was recovered during a study of T cells in localized non-small cell lung cancer. Study conclusions and caveats: Median around 56 top-100 tumor clones were shared with paired adjacent lung. Overall survival was longer when the density of T cells in the blood was higher.

V shed 1 base and J shed 5 bases, with 11 bases lying between them. Per germline, CDR1 SGDLS and CDR2 YYNGEE. The CDR3 is 14 amino acids. Libraries were prepared by immunoSEQ multiplex PCR; TCRdb keeps only in-frame clonotypes and omits some of them. Here the sample spans 55,000 to 75,000 clones, 86% being singletons. On this clone: What it recognizes is unknown.

This chain uses TRBV9 with TRBJ2-3; D is ambiguous. The sample here was peripheral blood, taken before any cancer treatment. The TCR sequence derives from a male donor older than 55 with stage III squamous cell lung carcinoma. The CDR3 loop reads CASSVNPGKDTQYF. The DNA of the CDR3 is TGTGCCAGCAGCGTAAATCCAGGCAAAGATACGCAGTATTTT.